A selection of T cell receptor beta chains follows, all from one sample in a study of CXCR3-negative and CXCR3-positive naive CD8 T cells. TCRdb reanalyzed the 5' RACE reads, giving one entry per CDR3 protein sequence and no DNA. In all, the sample yields around 110,000 distinct CDR3 sequences. The sample was naive CXCR3+ CD8+ T cells from blood. Receptor source: a human donor in good health. Some clones in this sample may be carry-over from other donors' samples. Both conserved end residues are part of each CDR3.

J | V | CDR3
TRBJ2-1 | TRBV10-3 | CAISESRGTSSEEQFF
TRBJ2-5 | TRBV7-9 | CASTPVAGRETQYF
TRBJ2-5 | TRBV5-1 | CASSQGLAGLQETQYF
TRBJ1-4 | TRBV5-5 | CASRSGSGVGEKLFF
TRBJ1-5 | TRBV27 | CASSSGGIQPQHF
TRBJ2-6 | TRBV23-1 | CASSLAPVVSGANVLTF
TRBJ2-7 | TRBV7-9 | CATEDRQTYEQYF
TRBJ1-1 | TRBV5-1 | CASRSTGTEAFF
TRBJ2-1 | TRBV20-1 | CSARDTGQWVEQFF
TRBJ2-3 | TRBV7-2 | CASSLEVWEAGAQDTQYF
TRBJ2-1 | TRBV12-3/TRBV12-4 | CASSWTGYHEQFF
TRBJ2-1 | TRBV14 | CASSPAGGLRNEQFF
TRBJ2-1 | TRBV9 | CASSVGGGLAENEQFF
TRBJ2-1 | TRBV6-5 | CASRSGLATTDEQFF
TRBJ2-2 | TRBV7-6 | CASSRLAGGSTGELFF
TRBJ2-5 | TRBV28 | CASSFTRSGGASTQYF
TRBJ2-2 | TRBV6-5 | CASSYTPRGVHTGELFF
TRBJ2-1 | TRBV24-1 | CATSDRTSGTSEFGNEQFF
TRBJ2-7 | TRBV9 | CASSPPTSGQTYEQYF
TRBJ1-1 | TRBV3-1 | CASSHDPRDREAFF
TRBJ1-5 | TRBV29-1 | CSVAQGKGQPQHF
TRBJ1-2 | TRBV7-2 | CASSLTGGEFRYGYTF
TRBJ1-3 | TRBV9 | CASSVAVDRAIAGNTIYF
TRBJ1-5 | TRBV6-5 | CASGTENQPQHF
TRBJ2-1 | TRBV7-9 | CASRTPGRGNEQFF
TRBJ1-2 | TRBV29-1 | CSAGQGRDGYTF
TRBJ2-5 | TRBV7-6 | CASSVEWGQPQETQYF
TRBJ2-2 | TRBV29-1 | CSVEDPVTGTGELFF
TRBJ2-1 | TRBV28 | CASGDLSYNEQFF
TRBJ2-7 | TRBV30 | CAWRNLGSDEQYF
TRBJ2-7 | TRBV4-3 | CASSHGQDSYEQYF
TRBJ2-7 | TRBV25-1 | CASSELVTYEQYF
TRBJ2-7 | TRBV7-9 | CASSGMGAGGSYEQYF
TRBJ1-5 | TRBV20-1 | CSASPGRYNQPQHF
TRBJ2-1 | TRBV15 | CATSRKAPGGPYNEQFF
TRBJ2-5 | TRBV20-1 | CSARDEGYQETQYF
TRBJ2-6 | TRBV27 | CASSLSEAGPDSGANVLTF
TRBJ1-1 | TRBV27 | CASSSGMYLPEAFF
TRBJ2-3 | TRBV29-1 | CSVDGGNTDTQYF
TRBJ2-2 | TRBV7-9 | CASEALLGTGELFF
TRBJ2-1 | TRBV5-1 | CASSLWAPTDNEQFF
TRBJ1-3 | TRBV2 | CASSDLSLSGNTIYF
TRBJ1-6 | TRBV7-2 | CASSFNNYSPLHF
TRBJ1-1 | TRBV19 | CASSIDPTEAFF
TRBJ2-7 | TRBV7-9 | CASGWRGYEQYF
TRBJ2-5 | TRBV2 | CASSEDTGQETQYF
TRBJ2-2 | TRBV4-2 | CASSPGTSGIYTGELFF
TRBJ2-1 | TRBV20-1 | CSARPSGRNEQFF
TRBJ1-2 | TRBV12-5 | CASGLTGGAYGYTF
TRBJ1-2 | TRBV29-1 | CSVGGGKGYTF
TRBJ1-3 | TRBV29-1 | CSVVTPHRGQSGNTIYF
TRBJ2-7 | TRBV14 | CASSPTSGPSYEQYF
TRBJ2-7 | TRBV10-3 | CAISATLTTSYEQYF
TRBJ2-5 | TRBV7-9 | CASSLPHSTPGQETQYF
TRBJ1-1 | TRBV6-1 | CATTLQGANTEAFF
TRBJ1-1 | TRBV4-1 | CASSQLNVVTEAFF
TRBJ1-2 | TRBV4-1 | CASSQDPGAANYGYTF
TRBJ1-1 | TRBV5-6 | CASTIGGEVMTFF